Following are 4 T cell receptor beta chains from one sample sequenced in a study of blood T cell repertoires in COVID-19. Clones were read by immunoSEQ multiplex PCR, and TCRdb kept only the in-frame ones, dropping some. This table holds 120,000 to 150,000 clones, 80% to 90% found once. Sample: peripheral blood. Every receptor here comes from a human donor with acute or convalescent COVID-19. The donor label of this sample is uncertain.

The chain couples TRBV28 to TRBJ2-1, with TRBD1 matching 7 bases. Germline CDR1 MDHEN, CDR2 SYDVKM. The V gene end was trimmed by 6 bases and the J gene end by 5 bases; junction bases not matched to a gene: 10. The CDR3 spans 15 residues. CDR3 nucleotide sequence: TGTGCCAGCAGCGGTCGACAGGGATTTAACAATGAGCAGTTCTTC. Protein: CASSGRQGFNNEQFF.

The chain employs TRBV7-2 and TRBJ1-5, with a tentative D call TRBD1 (5 bases). CDR1 is SGHTA and CDR2 is FQGNSA in the germline V gene. This CDR3 has 14 residues. Trimming pared 5 bases from V and 6 bases from J, leaving 14 bases between. The CDR3 region has the DNA TGTGCCAGCAGCCCCCCGGGGGACGCTCAGCCCCAGCATTTT. Encoded protein: CASSPPGDAQPQHF.

The rearrangement uses TRBV19 and TRBJ1-2; tentatively, D is TRBD1 (5 bases). V was pared by 3 bases and J by 7 bases, with 15 bases between. The CDR3 runs 14 residues. Germline CDR1 reads LNHDA; CDR2 reads SQIVND (reference sequence). For the CDR3, the DNA is TGTGCCAGTAGTATGGGGGGGACCCTCCGTGGCTACACCTTC. It specifies CASSMGGTLRGYTF.

The genes are TRBV5-4 and TRBJ1-1, with a tentative D call TRBD1 (5 bases). The CDR3 extends over 16 amino acids. Germline loops: CDR1 SGHNT, CDR2 YYREEE (reference sequence). With 4 bases removed from V and 0 bases from J, the gap between germline ends came to 16 bases. The CDR3 sequence: CASSRGGRNMNTEAFF. CDR3 bases: TGTGCCAGCAGCCGGGGGGGACGGAACATGAACACTGAAGCTTTCTTT.